This T cell receptor (beta chain) emerged from a study of control samples from healthy donors and cancer patients. Sequencing was performed with immunoSEQ multiplex PCR; in TCRdb, only in-frame clones are kept and a portion is missing. The table has fewer than 95,000 clones, about 88% seen once. CDR3 length: 12 amino acids. Trimming stripped 3 bases from V and 6 bases from J, with 9 bases between. The receptor's source is a woman between 50 and 59 years old in good health. The sample consisted of blood. The chain carries TRBV12-3 or TRBV12-4 and TRBJ2-7; D is possibly TRBD2 (6 bases). CDR3 protein: CASSFFGGEQYF. The CDR3 region has the DNA TGTGCCAGCAGTTTTTTCGGGGGCGAGCAGTACTTC.